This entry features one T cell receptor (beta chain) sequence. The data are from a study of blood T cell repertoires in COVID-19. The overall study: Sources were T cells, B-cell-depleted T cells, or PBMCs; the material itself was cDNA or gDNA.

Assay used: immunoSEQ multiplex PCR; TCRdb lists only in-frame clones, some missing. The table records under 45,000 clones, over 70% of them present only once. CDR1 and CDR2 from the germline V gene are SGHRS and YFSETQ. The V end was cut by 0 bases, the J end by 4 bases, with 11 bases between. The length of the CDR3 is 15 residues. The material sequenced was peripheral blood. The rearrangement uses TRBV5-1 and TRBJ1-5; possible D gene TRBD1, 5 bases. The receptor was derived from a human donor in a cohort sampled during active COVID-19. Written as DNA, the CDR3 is TGCGCCAGCAGCTTGGATGGGGCAACTAATCAGCCCCAGCATTTT. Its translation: CASSLDGATNQPQHF.